These 21 T cell receptor beta chains were all obtained from the same sample, sequenced in a study of CD8 T cells in ankylosing spondylitis. One entry per CDR3 protein results from TCRdb running MiXCR on the 5' RACE reads. The sample holds roughly 670,000 distinct CDR3 sequences, roughly 20% seen once. Findings and caveats of the study: What appeared characteristic of ankylosing spondylitis blood was a TCR beta motif of eight highly homologous variants.

No cognate antigen is known for these TCRs. The sample was blood, either unsorted or a sorted T cell fraction (not recorded which). All receptors come from a male donor with ankylosing spondylitis.

This chain connects TRBV4-1 to TRBJ1-1; D is possibly TRBD1 (6 bases). V lost 1 base, J lost 2 bases, and 14 bases lay in between. In germline, CDR1 is MGHRA, CDR2 YSYEKL. The length of the CDR3 is 16 residues. The CDR3 region has the DNA TGCGCCAGCAGCCAAGTGCCGGGGGCAAGCAACACTGAAGCTTTCTTT. Residues: CASSQVPGASNTEAFF.

This clonotype was picked up many times. This chain links TRBV24-1 with TRBJ2-3; D gene uncertain. The germline V gene has CDR1 KGHDR and CDR2 SFDVKD. The ends were cut back, 9 bases at V and 9 bases at J, with 9 bases in the middle. The CDR3 is 10 amino acids. Here the CDR3 reads CATYEMTQYF. For the CDR3, the DNA is TGTGCCACCTACGAGATGACGCAGTATTTT.

V usage is TRBV6-5 and J usage is TRBJ2-1; maybe TRBD1 (7 bases). Trimming pared 4 bases from V and 10 bases from J, leaving 14 bases between. Germline CDR1 MNHEY, CDR2 SVGAGI. The CDR3 consists of 13 residues. Here the CDR3 DNA reads TGTGCCAGCAGTTCCCCCCCAGGGGGGGAGCAGTTCTTC. The encoded protein is CASSSPPGGEQFF.

This clonotype was seen only a few times. The chain combines TRBV13 with TRBJ2-1, with D maybe TRBD2 (6 bases). Germline loops: CDR1 PRHDT, CDR2 FYEKMQ (reference sequence). V was clipped by 5 bases and J by 6 bases, with 17 bases between them. The CDR3 spans 15 residues. The CDR3 region has the DNA TGTGCCAGCAGCCCCGAGGAGGGATGGGGCAATGAGCAGTTCTTC. This sequence encodes CASSPEEGWGNEQFF.

This clonotype was detected only a few times. The J gene is TRBJ2-1, the V gene TRBV7-3; 9 bases line up with TRBD1. Germline V gene sequence: CDR1 SGHTA, CDR2 FQGTGA. This CDR3 spans 14 amino acids. After removal of 7 bases from V and 5 bases from J, the junction contained 6 bases not matched to a gene. CDR3 region: CASTIGQGNNEQFF. The CDR3 DNA is TGTGCCAGCACCATCGGACAGGGGAACAATGAGCAGTTCTTC.

A note on this clonotype: Because it lacks the conserved phenylalanine or tryptophan at the end, this CDR3 is likely a read error. The limits of the CDR3 on the DNA are not certain, so only TCRdb's listed CDR3 is given. The rearrangement uses TRBV2 and TRBJ2-7; TRBD1, as called in the table, went unchecked against the DNA. Looked up from germline, CDR1 is SNHLY and CDR2 is FYNNEI. The CDR3 extends over 11 residues, inclusive of both ends. The CDR3 is CASSKDREIIL.

This clonotype was counted between two and nine times. The chain joins TRBV7-8 to TRBJ1-5, with TRBD1 as a possible D gene (6 bases). CDR3 length: 17 amino acids. Germline-derived CDR1 and CDR2 are SGHVS and FQNEAQ. The germline V and J ends were trimmed by 4 bases and 0 bases, with 16 bases remaining between them. CDR3: CASSSLPGHYSNQPQHF. The CDR3 region has the DNA TGTGCCAGCAGCTCTCTCCCGGGACACTATAGCAATCAGCCCCAGCATTTT. Drawing the rest from reference TRBV7-8 and TRBJ1-5, the complete variable domain is GAGVSQSPRYKVAKRGQDVALRCDPISGHVSLFWYQQALGQGPEFLTYFQNEAQLDKSGLPSDRFFAERPEGSVSTLKIQRTQQEDSAVYLCASSSLPGHYSNQPQHFGDGTRLSIL.

Ten or more counts support this clonotype. The J gene is TRBJ1-1, the V gene TRBV20-1; D remains unclear. Between the trimmed V and J ends, which lost 5 bases and 4 bases, there was a span of 8 bases. CDR1 DFQATT and CDR2 SNEGSKA come from the germline V gene (reference sequence). The CDR3 length is 11 residues. Here the CDR3 DNA reads TGCAGTGCTTTTCGGATCACTGAAGCTTTCTTT. The encoded protein is CSAFRITEAFF.

The chain joins TRBV2 to TRBJ2-1; D might be TRBD1 (5 bases). This CDR3 has 15 amino acids. Per germline, CDR1 SNHLY and CDR2 FYNNEI. Trimming removed 1 base at V and 5 bases at J, with 12 bases between. The CDR3 bases are TGTGCCAGCAGTGAAGGTTCTGCAGGGAACAATGAGCAGTTCTTC. Translated, it gives CASSEGSAGNNEQFF. Looking up the rest from reference TRBV2 and TRBJ2-1 gives the full variable domain: EPEVTQTPSHQVTQMGQEVILRCVPISNHLYFYWYRQILGQKVEFLVSFYNNEISEKSEIFDDQFSVERPDGSNFTLKIRSTKLEDSAMYFCASSEGSAGNNEQFFGPGTRLTVL.

The chain links TRBV27 to TRBJ2-7; weak D call: TRBD1 (6 bases). CDR1 and CDR2 from the germline V gene are MNHEY and SMNVEV (reference sequence). Trimming removed 4 bases at V and 5 bases at J, with 21 bases between. This CDR3 is built from 16 residues. The CDR3 coding sequence is TGTGCCAGCAGTTGGGACACCGGGACAATTTCCAACGAGCAGTACTTC. Protein product: CASSWDTGTISNEQYF.

The sample holds many counts of this clonotype. The chain employs TRBV20-1 and TRBJ2-3; unclear D gene. This CDR3 contains 14 residues. Germline V gene sequence: CDR1 DFQATT, CDR2 SNEGSKA (reference sequence). Trimming pared 2 bases from V and 0 bases from J, leaving 9 bases between. The CDR3, as DNA: TGCAGTGCTAGATCGGAAACTAGCACAGATACGCAGTATTTT. This gives the protein CSARSETSTDTQYF.

This clonotype was recorded a few times. The V gene is TRBV5-1, the J gene TRBJ2-1, with 7 bases that match TRBD1. The V gene end was trimmed by 4 bases and the J gene end by 5 bases; junction bases not matched to a gene: 12. The CDR3 runs 16 residues. The germline gives CDR1 SGHRS, CDR2 YFSETQ. Here the CDR3 DNA reads TGCGCCAGCAGCCCAGGGACAGTCCTCCTCCACAATGAGCAGTTCTTC. Translating gives CASSPGTVLLHNEQFF.

The chain couples TRBV7-9 to TRBJ2-7; 7 nucleotides match TRBD2. The CDR3 runs 15 residues. Germline-derived CDR1 and CDR2 are SEHNR and FQNEAQ (reference sequence). V gave up 2 bases and J gave up 6 bases; unmatched junction bases: 10. The CDR3 reads CASSLRGGREAEQYF. In nucleotides, the CDR3 is TGTGCCAGCAGCTTACGCGGGGGACGCGAGGCCGAGCAGTACTTC.

This rearrangement joins TRBV12-3 or TRBV12-4 to TRBJ2-3; TRBD2 is a possible D gene (5 bases). The length of the CDR3 is 17 residues. The V end was cut by 6 bases, the J end by 0 bases, with 19 bases between. The CDR3 here is CASSPSKGRTSTDTQYF. DNA for the CDR3: TGTGCCAGCAGCCCCTCCAAGGGCAGGACTAGCACAGATACGCAGTATTTT.

This clonotype was detected a few times. This chain uses TRBV12-3 or TRBV12-4 with TRBJ1-5; D gene uncertain. V dropped 6 bases and J dropped 6 bases, with 9 bases sitting between them. The CDR3 has 12 amino acids. The CDR3 region has the DNA TGTGCCAGCAGCCTAATGGGTCAGCCCCAGCATTTT. Its translation is CASSLMGQPQHF.

The J gene is TRBJ2-5, the V gene TRBV20-1; TRBD2 matches 7 bases. Germline V gene sequence: CDR1 DFQATT, CDR2 SNEGSKA (reference sequence). V shed 3 bases, J shed 5 bases, and the junction held 12 bases outside the gene matches. The CDR3 is 15 residues long. The CDR3 DNA is TGCAGTGCTAGCCTTCCGGGACTAACGGGGGAGACCCAGTACTTC. Translating gives CSASLPGLTGETQYF.

V and J are TRBV6-5 and TRBJ1-4, with a possible D match to TRBD1 (5 bases). The germline gives CDR1 MNHEY, CDR2 SVGAGI. Trimming cost V 5 bases and J 6 bases, with 16 bases left between them. CDR3 length: 15 amino acids. CDR3 coding DNA: TGTGCCAGCAGTCCCGGGGGGGTCACTTATGAAAAACTGTTTTTT. As protein: CASSPGGVTYEKLFF.

The sample holds many counts of this clonotype. The chain links TRBV12-3 or TRBV12-4 to TRBJ2-1, with D perhaps TRBD2 (6 bases). The CDR3 totals 13 residues. Trimming stripped 6 bases from V and 1 base from J, with 7 bases between. CDR3 sequence: CASRGGSYNEQFF. The CDR3, as DNA: TGTGCCAGCAGGGGGGGATCCTACAATGAGCAGTTCTTC.

This clonotype came up a few times. The CDR3 reads CASSRTRGGGPDTQYF. CDR3 nucleotide sequence: TGTGCCAGCAGCCGTACACGAGGGGGAGGGCCAGATACGCAGTATTTT. The rearrangement links TRBV7-8 to TRBJ2-3, with a possible D match to TRBD2 (7 bases). The CDR3 length is 16 residues. Germline CDR1 SGHVS, CDR2 FQNEAQ. Trimming pared 5 bases from V and 4 bases from J, leaving 19 bases between. The complete variable domain, with remaining parts taken from reference TRBV7-8 and TRBJ2-3, reads GAGVSQSPRYKVAKRGQDVALRCDPISGHVSLFWYQQALGQGPEFLTYFQNEAQLDKSGLPSDRFFAERPEGSVSTLKIQRTQQEDSAVYLCASSRTRGGGPDTQYFGPGTRLTVL.

This chain connects TRBV29-1 to TRBJ2-1; D is possibly TRBD2 (6 bases). Per the germline V gene, CDR1 is SQVTM and CDR2 is ANQGSEA. This CDR3 contains 13 residues. Deletions cut 4 bases from V and 2 bases from J, with 9 bases between. The CDR3 DNA sequence: TGCAGCGTTGGTTGGGGGGCCTACAATGAGCAGTTCTTC. Protein sequence: CSVGWGAYNEQFF.

The V gene is TRBV7-2, the J gene TRBJ1-1, with a possible D match to TRBD1 (5 bases). From germline, CDR1 is SGHTA and CDR2 FQGNSA. There are 13 residues in the CDR3. The V end was cut by 7 bases, the J end by 6 bases, with 15 bases between. CDR3 nucleotide sequence: TGTGCCAGCAAGGCGGGGGGTCGGGCTGAAGCTTTCTTT. This sequence encodes CASKAGGRAEAFF. Full variable domain (missing parts from reference TRBV7-2 and TRBJ1-1): GAGVSQSPSNKVTEKGKDVELRCDPISGHTALYWYRQSLGQGLEFLIYFQGNSAPDKSGLPSDRFSAERTGGSVSTLTIQRTQQEDSAVYLCASKAGGRAEAFFGQGTRLTVV.